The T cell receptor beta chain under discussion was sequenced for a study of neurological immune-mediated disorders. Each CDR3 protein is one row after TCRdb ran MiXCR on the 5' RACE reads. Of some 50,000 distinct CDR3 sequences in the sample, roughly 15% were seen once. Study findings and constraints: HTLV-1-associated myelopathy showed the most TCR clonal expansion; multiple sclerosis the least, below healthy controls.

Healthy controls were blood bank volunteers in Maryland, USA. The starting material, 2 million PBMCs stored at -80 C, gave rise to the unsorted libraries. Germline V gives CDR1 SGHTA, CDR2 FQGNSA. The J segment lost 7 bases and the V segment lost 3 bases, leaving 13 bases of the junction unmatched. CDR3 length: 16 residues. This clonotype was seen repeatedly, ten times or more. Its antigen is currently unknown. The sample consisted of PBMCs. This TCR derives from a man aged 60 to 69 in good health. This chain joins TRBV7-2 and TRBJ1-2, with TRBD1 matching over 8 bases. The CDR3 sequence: CASSLARQGFSGGYTF. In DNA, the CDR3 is TGTGCCAGCAGCTTGGCCAGACAGGGGTTCTCGGGTGGCTACACCTTC.